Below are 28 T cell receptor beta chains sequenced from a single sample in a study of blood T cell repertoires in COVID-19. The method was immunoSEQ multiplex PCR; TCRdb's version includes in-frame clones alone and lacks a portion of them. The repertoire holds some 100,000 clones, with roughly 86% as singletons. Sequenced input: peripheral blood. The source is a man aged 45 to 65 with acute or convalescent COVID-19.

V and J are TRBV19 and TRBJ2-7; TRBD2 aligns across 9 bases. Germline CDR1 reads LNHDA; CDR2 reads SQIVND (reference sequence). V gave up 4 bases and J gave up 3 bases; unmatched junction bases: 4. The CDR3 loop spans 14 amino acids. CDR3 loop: CASSNAGGLYEQYF. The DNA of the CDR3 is TGTGCCAGTAGTAATGCGGGAGGGCTCTACGAGCAGTACTTC.

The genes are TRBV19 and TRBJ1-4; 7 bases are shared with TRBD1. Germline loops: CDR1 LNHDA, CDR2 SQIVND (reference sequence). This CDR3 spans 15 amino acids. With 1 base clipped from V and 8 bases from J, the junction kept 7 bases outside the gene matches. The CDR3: CASSIGGTALEKLFF. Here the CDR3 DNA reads TGTGCCAGTAGTATAGGGGGGACAGCCTTAGAAAAACTGTTTTTT. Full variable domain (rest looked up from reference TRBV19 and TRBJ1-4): DGGITQSPKYLFRKEGQNVTLSCEQNLNHDAMYWYRQDPGQGLRLIYYSQIVNDFQKGDIAEGYSVSREKKESFPLTVTSAQKNPTAFYLCASSIGGTALEKLFFGSGTQLSVL.

The CDR3 DNA is TGTGCCAGCATCTTCAACTACGAGCAGTACTTC. It translates to CASIFNYEQYF. The chain recombines TRBV7-2 with TRBJ2-7; D is unresolved. The CDR3 totals 11 residues. Trimming shortened V by 7 bases and J by 3 bases, and 7 bases separated the two germline ends. CDR1 is SGHTA and CDR2 is FQGNSA in the germline V gene.

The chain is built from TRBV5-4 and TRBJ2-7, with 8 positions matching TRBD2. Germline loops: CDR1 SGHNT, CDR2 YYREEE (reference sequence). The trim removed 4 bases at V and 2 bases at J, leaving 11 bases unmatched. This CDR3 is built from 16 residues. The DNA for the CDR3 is TGTGCCAGCAGCCCTGCAGGCGGGAGGACCCCCTACGAGCAGTACTTC. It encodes CASSPAGGRTPYEQYF.

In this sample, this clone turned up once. As DNA, the CDR3 is TGTGCCAGCAGCTTCGGGACAGGGGGAGCCGGGGAGCTGTTTTTT. Residues: CASSFGTGGAGELFF. The J gene is TRBJ2-2, the V gene TRBV7-9, with 11 positions matching TRBD1. Per the germline V gene, CDR1 is SEHNR and CDR2 is FQNEAQ (reference sequence). Germline trimming cut 3 bases from V and 6 bases from J; bases unmatched to any gene: 3. This CDR3 region has 15 residues.

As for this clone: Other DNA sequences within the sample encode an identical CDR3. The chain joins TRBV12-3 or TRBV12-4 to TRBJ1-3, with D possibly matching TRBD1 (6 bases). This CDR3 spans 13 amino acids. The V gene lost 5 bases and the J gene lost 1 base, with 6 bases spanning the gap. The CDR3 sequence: CASSRGSGNTIYF. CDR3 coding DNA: TGTGCCAGCAGTAGGGGGTCTGGAAACACCATATATTTT.

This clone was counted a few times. CDR3 loop: CASKRDSSGNTIYF. DNA for the CDR3: TGTGCCAGCAAACGGGACAGCTCTGGAAACACCATATATTTT. The chain is built from TRBV6-5 and TRBJ1-3; 7 positions match TRBD1. Germline-derived CDR1 and CDR2 are MNHEY and SVGAGI. The V and J ends lost 7 bases and 0 bases, in that order; junction bases with no gene match: 3. The CDR3 spans 14 residues.

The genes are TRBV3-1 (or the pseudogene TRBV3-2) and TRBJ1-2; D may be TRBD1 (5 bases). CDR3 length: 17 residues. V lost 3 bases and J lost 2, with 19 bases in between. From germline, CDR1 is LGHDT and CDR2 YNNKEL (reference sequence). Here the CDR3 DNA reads TGTGCCAGCAGCCATTTTTCAGACAGCCAAGGGAACTATGGCTACACCTTC. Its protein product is CASSHFSDSQGNYGYTF.

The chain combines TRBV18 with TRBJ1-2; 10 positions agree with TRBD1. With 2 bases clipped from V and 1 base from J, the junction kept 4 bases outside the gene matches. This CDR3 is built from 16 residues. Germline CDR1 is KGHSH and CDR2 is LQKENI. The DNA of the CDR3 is TGTGCCAGCTCACCAGGTGGGACAGGGGATAACTATGGCTACACCTTC. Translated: CASSPGGTGDNYGYTF. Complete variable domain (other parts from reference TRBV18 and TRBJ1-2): NAGVMQNPRHLVRRRGQEARLRCSPMKGHSHVYWYRQLPEEGLKFMVYLQKENIIDESGMPKERFSAEFPKEGPSILRIQQVVRGDSAAYFCASSPGGTGDNYGYTFGSGTRLTVV.

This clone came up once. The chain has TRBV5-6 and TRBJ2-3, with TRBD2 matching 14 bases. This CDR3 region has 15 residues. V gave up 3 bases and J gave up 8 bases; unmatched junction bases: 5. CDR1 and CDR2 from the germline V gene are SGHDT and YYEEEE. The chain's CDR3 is CASSWGLAGEGTQYF. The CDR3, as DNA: TGTGCCAGCAGCTGGGGACTAGCGGGAGAGGGTACGCAGTATTTT.

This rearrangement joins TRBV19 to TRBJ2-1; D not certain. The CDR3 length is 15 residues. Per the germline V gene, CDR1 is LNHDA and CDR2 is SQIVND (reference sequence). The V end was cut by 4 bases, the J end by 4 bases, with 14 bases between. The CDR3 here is CASSSGSAAYNEQFF. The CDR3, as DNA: TGTGCCAGTAGTAGCGGCTCCGCGGCGTACAATGAGCAGTTCTTC.

The CDR3 DNA reads as TGCGCCAGCAGTCAATCAGCCCGACAGGGAAACTATGGCTACACCTTC. This codes for CASSQSARQGNYGYTF. The rearrangement links TRBV23-1 to TRBJ1-2; TRBD1 matches 7 bases. TRBV23-1 is assigned to the ORF class and has an uncertain function. Trimming took 0 bases from V and 2 from J; bases not matched to a gene: 6. The CDR3 length is 16 residues.

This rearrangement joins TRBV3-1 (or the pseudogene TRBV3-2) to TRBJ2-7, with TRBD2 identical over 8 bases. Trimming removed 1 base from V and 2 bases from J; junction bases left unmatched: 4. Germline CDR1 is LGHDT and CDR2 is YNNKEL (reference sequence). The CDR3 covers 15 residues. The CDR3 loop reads CASSQGVGGAYEQYF. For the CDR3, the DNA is TGTGCCAGCAGCCAAGGTGTCGGGGGGGCCTACGAGCAGTACTTC.

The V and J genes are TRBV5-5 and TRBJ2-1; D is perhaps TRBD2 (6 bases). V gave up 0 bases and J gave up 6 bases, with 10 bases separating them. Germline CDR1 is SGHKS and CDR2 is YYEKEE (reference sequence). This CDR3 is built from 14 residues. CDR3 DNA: TGTGCCAGCAGCTTGGGGAGGGTGGGCAATGAGCAGTTCTTC. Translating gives CASSLGRVGNEQFF. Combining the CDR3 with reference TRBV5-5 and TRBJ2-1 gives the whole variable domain DAGVTQSPTHLIKTRGQQVTLRCSPISGHKSVSWYQQVLGQGPQFIFQYYEKEERGRGNFPDRFSARQFPNYSSELNVNALLLGDSALYLCASSLGRVGNEQFFGPGTRLTVL.

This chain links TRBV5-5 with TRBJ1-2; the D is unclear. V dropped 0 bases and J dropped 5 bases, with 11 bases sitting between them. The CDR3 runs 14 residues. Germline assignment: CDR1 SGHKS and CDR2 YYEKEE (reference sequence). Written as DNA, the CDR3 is TGTGCCAGCAGCTTGGCCTCGGTGACATATGGCTACACCTTC. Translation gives CASSLASVTYGYTF.

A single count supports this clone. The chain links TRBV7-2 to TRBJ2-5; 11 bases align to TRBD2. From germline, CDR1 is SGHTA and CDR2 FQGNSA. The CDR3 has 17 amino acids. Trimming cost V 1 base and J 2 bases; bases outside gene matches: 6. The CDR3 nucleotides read TGTGCCAGCAGCTTAGGACTAGCGGGACGAAGGCAAGAGACCCAGTACTTC. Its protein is CASSLGLAGRRQETQYF.

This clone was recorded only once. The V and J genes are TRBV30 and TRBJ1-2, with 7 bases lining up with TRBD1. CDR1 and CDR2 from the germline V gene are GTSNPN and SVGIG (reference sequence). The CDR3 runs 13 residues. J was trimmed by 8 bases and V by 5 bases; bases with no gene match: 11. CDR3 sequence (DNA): TGTGCCTGGGGACGGGACAGACCACGGGGCTACACCTTC. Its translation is CAWGRDRPRGYTF.

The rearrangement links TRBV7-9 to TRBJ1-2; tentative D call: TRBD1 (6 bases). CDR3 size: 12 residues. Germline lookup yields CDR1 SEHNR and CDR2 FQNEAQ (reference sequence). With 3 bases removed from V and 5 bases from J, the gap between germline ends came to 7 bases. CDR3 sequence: CASSFTGYGYTF. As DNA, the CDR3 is TGTGCCAGCAGCTTTACAGGGTATGGCTACACCTTC. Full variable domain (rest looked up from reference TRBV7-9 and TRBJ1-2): DTGVSQNPRHKITKRGQNVTFRCDPISEHNRLYWYRQTLGQGPEFLTYFQNEAQLEKSRLLSDRFSAERPKGSFSTLEIQRTEQGDSAMYLCASSFTGYGYTFGSGTRLTVV.

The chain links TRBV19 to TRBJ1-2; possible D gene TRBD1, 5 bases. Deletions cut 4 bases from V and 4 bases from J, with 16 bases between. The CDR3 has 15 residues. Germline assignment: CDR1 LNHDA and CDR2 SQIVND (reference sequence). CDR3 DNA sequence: TGTGCCAGTAGTACCCTCAGGGCAACCAGCTATGGCTACACCTTC. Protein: CASSTLRATSYGYTF.

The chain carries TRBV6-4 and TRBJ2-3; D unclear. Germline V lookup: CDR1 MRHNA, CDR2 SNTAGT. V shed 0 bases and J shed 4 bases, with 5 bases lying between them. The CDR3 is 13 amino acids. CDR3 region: CASSDSEADTQYF. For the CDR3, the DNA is TGTGCCAGCAGTGACTCAGAGGCAGATACGCAGTATTTT.

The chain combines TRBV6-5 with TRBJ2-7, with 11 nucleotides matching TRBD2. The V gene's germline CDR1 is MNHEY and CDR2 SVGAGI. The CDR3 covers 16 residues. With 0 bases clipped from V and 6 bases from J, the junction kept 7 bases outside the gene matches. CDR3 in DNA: TGTGCCAGCAGTTACTCCAGACTAGCGGGAAGTCTCGAGCAGTACTTC. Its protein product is CASSYSRLAGSLEQYF.

CDR3: CASSFRGNQPQHF. The CDR3 DNA reads as TGTGCCAGCAGTTTCCGAGGGAATCAGCCCCAGCATTTT. The chain carries TRBV6-5 and TRBJ1-5; D remains ambiguous. The CDR3 extends over 13 amino acids. V lost 4 bases, J lost 4 bases, and 8 bases lay in between. Germline CDR1 and CDR2: MNHEY and SVGAGI.

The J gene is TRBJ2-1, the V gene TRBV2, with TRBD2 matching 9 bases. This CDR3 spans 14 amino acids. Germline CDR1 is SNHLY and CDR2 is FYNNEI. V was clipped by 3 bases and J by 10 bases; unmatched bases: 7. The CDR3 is CASSEGLAWMEQFF. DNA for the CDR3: TGTGCCAGCAGTGAGGGACTAGCCTGGATGGAGCAGTTCTTC.

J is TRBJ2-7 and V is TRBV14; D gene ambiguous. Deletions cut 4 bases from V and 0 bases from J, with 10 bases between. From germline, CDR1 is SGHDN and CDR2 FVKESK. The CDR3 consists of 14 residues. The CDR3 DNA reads TGTGCCAGCAGCCCACAATTTTTCTCCTACGAGCAGTACTTC. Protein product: CASSPQFFSYEQYF.

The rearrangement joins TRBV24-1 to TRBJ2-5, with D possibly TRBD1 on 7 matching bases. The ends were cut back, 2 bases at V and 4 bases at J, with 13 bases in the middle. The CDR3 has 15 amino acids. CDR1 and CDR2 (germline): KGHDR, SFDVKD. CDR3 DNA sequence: TGTGCCACCAGTGATTCCAGGGGGGTCGGAGAGACCCAGTACTTC. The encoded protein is CATSDSRGVGETQYF.

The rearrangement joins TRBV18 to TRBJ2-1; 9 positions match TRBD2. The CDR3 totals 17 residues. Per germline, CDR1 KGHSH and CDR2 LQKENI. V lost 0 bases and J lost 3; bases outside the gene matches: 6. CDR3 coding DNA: TGTGCCAGCTCACCACCTTCCGGAGCGGGAGGCTACAATGAGCAGTTCTTC. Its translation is CASSPPSGAGGYNEQFF.

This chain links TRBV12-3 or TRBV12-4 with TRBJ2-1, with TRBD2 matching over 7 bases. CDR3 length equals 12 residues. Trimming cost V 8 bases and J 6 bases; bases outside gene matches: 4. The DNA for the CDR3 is TGTGCCAGCGGAAGGACTAGCAATGAGCAGTTCTTC. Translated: CASGRTSNEQFF.

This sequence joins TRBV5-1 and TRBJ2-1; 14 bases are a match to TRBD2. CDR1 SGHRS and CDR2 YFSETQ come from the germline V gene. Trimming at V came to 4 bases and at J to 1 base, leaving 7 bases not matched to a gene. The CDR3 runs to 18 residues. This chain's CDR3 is CASSPGTSGSRSYNEQFF. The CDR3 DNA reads TGCGCCAGCAGCCCAGGGACTAGCGGGAGCAGGTCCTACAATGAGCAGTTCTTC.